This note documents a single T cell receptor beta chain sequence. Antigen specificity is unknown. Regarding time point: after dendritic cell vaccination, including at tumor progression/relapse. The data belong to a study of glioma-infiltrating T cells after dendritic cell vaccination. Broader study findings: Higher pretreatment TIL content predicted longer progression-free time and survival.

Germline V gene sequence: CDR1 SGHRS, CDR2 YFSETQ. The V gene lost 0 bases and the J gene lost 2 bases, with 8 bases spanning the gap. There are 14 residues in the CDR3. Clones were read by immunoSEQ multiplex PCR, and TCRdb kept only the in-frame ones, dropping some. Here the sample spans approximately 85,000 clones, 85% being singletons. The sequencing here drew on blood, taken after dendritic cell vaccination. The receptor's source is a human donor with glioblastoma. V is TRBV5-1 and J is TRBJ1-2; no clear D gene. CDR3 sequence: CASSLVGGNYGYTF. The CDR3 region has the DNA TGCGCCAGCAGCTTGGTCGGCGGAAACTATGGCTACACCTTC.